This T cell receptor beta chain was documented in a study of cytomegalovirus exposure and HLA in healthy donors (dated by TCRdb to about 2017). Background on the whole study: According to an earlier analysis of a few hundred of the donors, about 190 million T cells yielded 95 million to 140 million unique TCR beta sequences and 276 Gb of sequence data. A few DR-DQ haplotypes were treated as single units for association and clustering because of strong linkage in the cohort. Approximately 300 gigabases of sequencing data and around 85 million unique TCR sequences made up an early release that covered roughly 670 HLA-typed donors. Of the approximately 400 genotyped donors, approximately 80% were placed in the genetic ancestry cluster associated with self-reported Caucasian donors. The study was designed to test whether signatures of past pathogen exposure could be identified by cataloging public T cell receptors. Alongside the repertoire data, information on donor age, sex, ethnicity and CMV serostatus was compiled. The number of typed donors differed by locus: about 620-630 for A, B, C, DRB1 and DQB1; 522 for DQA1; approximately 610 for DPA1; and some 430 for DPB1. In an earlier analysis of more than 550 of the donors, high-throughput TCR beta sequencing was used to judge whether each TCR beta V gene segment behaved as functional or pseudogenic. HLA typing included class I and class II loci at four-digit resolution. Genome-wide SNP genotypes for about three fifths of the roughly 670 donors were used in a later genetic analysis, which treated that subset as a discovery cohort. On average, about 200,000 unique TCR beta nucleotide sequences were sequenced per donor among some 430 genotyped donors of the cohort, with about 17% of those sequences being non-productive. All discovery cohort repertoires had been generated on a single sequencing platform. A later analysis re-analyzed previously published TCR beta repertoires from 650 to 800 donors and added high-resolution HLA genotyping to study TCR occurrence patterns. The T cell repertoires of about 700 subjects were profiled by immunosequencing and related to cytomegalovirus serostatus. Rather than drawing on any new phenotypic data, the later analysis identified candidate immune exposures from TCR beta sequences and the way those sequences occurred across donors. To predict cytomegalovirus infection status, the study brought together high-throughput TCR immunosequencing, statistical association of individual TCRs with disease status, and machine learning. In addition to the first cohort of roughly 670 subjects, a separate validation cohort of approximately 120 different subjects was used. The research as a whole found: According to a later analysis, parvovirus B19, influenza, CMV and Epstein-Barr virus appeared linked to several top co-occurrence clusters. It was suggested by the authors that the approach could potentially be generalized to other disease states and immunological phenotypes. The only immune exposure information available for the cohort was CMV serostatus. Specific HLA alleles were associated with 15,000 to 20,000 TCR beta sequences at a false discovery rate of 0.05 in a later analysis. A later genetic analysis associated a missense DCLRE1C variant with V-gene and J-gene trimming of TCR beta chains, and an independent cohort replicated the association. Correlated functional status among segregating V segments might reflect linkage disequilibrium, but an unknown experimental factor could not be ruled out. Because counts were too low, approximately 15 rarely observed V segments, including chromosome 9 orphons, were excluded from the earlier analysis of 500 to 700 of the donors. In a later analysis, the rate of TCR association differed among HLA loci, with DRB1 alleles having the most associated TCRs and HLA-C alleles having the fewest. A few of the identified cytomegalovirus-associated TCR beta chains were confirmed in vitro to be specific for cytomegalovirus antigens. Most TCR sequences were observed very rarely across donors, whereas some public TCRs were present in many individuals. Because HLA typing was missing for some donors at each locus, association tests included only the typed subset. According to a later analysis, most CMV-associated TCR beta chains appeared to be HLA-restricted, and the HLA associations seemed to be driven largely by CMV exposure. Strong co-occurrence of HLA alleles, especially DR and DQ, made assigning TCR associations to individual alleles difficult. The sequencing pipeline was judged likely to have produced a cluster of highly shared sequence variants as a technical artifact. The presence/absence analyses assumed that sequencing depth was roughly uniform across donors, and that assumption may not be true. In a later analysis, HLA-associated TCR beta chains were found to be more clonally expanded and to have lower generation probabilities than equally common non-associated chains. The classifier was reported to diagnose cytomegalovirus status with high specificity and sensitivity in both the original and validation cohorts. In the study, around 150 TCR beta chains were listed as associated with cytomegalovirus. Some IMGT-functional V segments, including TRBV6-2 and TRBV6-3, could not be distinguished by the 87-base-pair reads and were therefore excluded. A further reported finding was that TCR beta sequences accurately predicted the HLA-A and HLA-B alleles for most subjects in the first cohort. In a later genetic analysis, fewer N-insertions in productive TCRs were reported among donors in an Asian-associated ancestry cluster than the 666-donor mean. Broadly in line with IMGT annotations, most TCR beta V segments showed up in productive rearrangements about 87% or about 30% of the time in an earlier analysis of a few hundred of the donors. In this cohort, only TCR beta chains were sequenced, and detectable features were limited by the absence of alpha or paired-chain data.

In total, approximately 700 healthy bone marrow donors made up the cohort. At the time of sampling, all cohort members were nominally healthy, though unrecorded immune exposures were likely present. The donor tested CMV seronegative and was one of the 352 seronegative cohort members. A peripheral blood sample was provided by each donor, and peripheral blood mononuclear cells were used for TCR beta sequencing. Genomic DNA was extracted from the blood cell samples with the Qiagen DNeasy Blood Extraction Kit. The CDR3 runs 13 amino acids, cysteine and phenylalanine included. CDR3 DNA is the only sequence kept; it has 39 bases, read in frame from the first base. CDR1 and CDR2, looked up from the germline V gene, are SNHLY and FYNNEI. V is trimmed back by 7 bases and J by 7 bases, and the junction contains 6 bases that no gene match accounts for. The method was the immunoSEQ multiplex PCR assay. For the multiplex PCR, a mixture combining 60 forward primers for TCR Vbeta segments and 13 reverse primers for TCR Jbeta segments was used. The CDR3 region of rearranged TCR beta genes was amplified from genomic DNA with a multiplex PCR assay. The Illumina HiSeq System was used to sequence the amplified TCR beta libraries as 87-base-pair reads. The paper's data handling went like this. Across the 670 or so repertoires, a later analysis counted some 81 million unique TCR beta chains, 8.5 million to 12 million of which were shared by at least two donors. Raw reads were error-corrected and collapsed into unique sequences by a nearest-neighbor algorithm in which closely related sequences were merged to remove PCR and sequencing errors. To assign V, D and J gene segments, CDR3 sequences were aligned to IMGT reference sequences. For a sequence to be retained, at least a six-nucleotide match to both a V gene segment and a J gene segment was required. Rearrangements were called productive when the CDR3 lacked stop codons and stayed in frame with V and J; all others were non-productive. CDR3 was defined by IMGT convention, running from the second conserved V-encoded cysteine to the conserved J-encoded phenylalanine. The earlier analysis of fewer than 750 of the donors excluded sequences that lacked an unambiguous match to a single V gene segment. In an earlier analysis of several hundred of the donors, V segments were called functional above 56.7% productive rearrangements and were called segregating when the between-donor standard deviation exceeded 5%. A statistical classification framework was developed to diagnose cytomegalovirus status using the catalog of TCR beta chain sequences. In a later analysis, TCR nucleotide sequences were compared against IMGT/GENE-DB human TR gene sequences so that V and J genes could be assigned. In a later analysis, CDR3 sequences and most-parsimonious VDJ recombination scenarios were assigned using the TCRdist pipeline. In a later analysis, every TCR beta chain was defined by the combination of its CDR3 amino acid sequence and its V-gene family, and reads without a unique V-gene family were dropped. As a way to deal with suspected cross-contamination and a sequencing artifact, a later analysis dropped approximately 570 nucleotide sequences that were highly shared and had low generation probability. In a later analysis, a clonal expansion index was calculated for each public chain from normalized within-repertoire ranks of inferred template counts. In a later analysis, generation probabilities were computed using a VDJ recombination model fitted to out-of-frame rearrangements, and the results were checked against IGoR. In a later analysis, hypergeometric tests were used to score TCR-TCR, TCR-HLA and TCR-CMV co-occurrence, with a repertoire-size bias correction applied to TCR pairs. A later analysis estimated false discovery rates by permuting HLA or CMV assignments 20 times. A later analysis grouped co-occurring TCRs with DBSCAN, adding TCRdist sequence similarity when clustering within HLA-allele-positive subsets. Co-occurrence clustering excluded repertoires with fewer than 30,000 or more than 120,000 public chains, plus five with anomalous nucleotide sharing. TCRdb obtained this table from immuneACCESS and retained in-frame rearrangements with V and J assigned. These tables miss some clones; where compared with another copy, unresolved V genes account for less than half of the shortfall, and the remainder is unexplained. That table is the source of V, J and clone size, and D and trimming were worked out from the DNA. The sample includes 120,000 to 150,000 clones, with roughly 80% observed a single time. The ten largest clones represent less than 3.5% of the sample.

To note about this clone: Its antigen is not yet known. No base qualities exist here, and no much larger clone lies one base off it.

Sequenced input: PBMCs. The TCR originated in a woman aged 30 to 39 in good health and CMV-seronegative. The chain employs TRBV2 and TRBJ1-5, with 8 junctional bases fitting TRBD1. The CDR3 loop reads CASTMDREQPQHF. The nucleotides read TGTGCCAGCACCATGGACAGGGAGCAGCCCCAGCATTTT.